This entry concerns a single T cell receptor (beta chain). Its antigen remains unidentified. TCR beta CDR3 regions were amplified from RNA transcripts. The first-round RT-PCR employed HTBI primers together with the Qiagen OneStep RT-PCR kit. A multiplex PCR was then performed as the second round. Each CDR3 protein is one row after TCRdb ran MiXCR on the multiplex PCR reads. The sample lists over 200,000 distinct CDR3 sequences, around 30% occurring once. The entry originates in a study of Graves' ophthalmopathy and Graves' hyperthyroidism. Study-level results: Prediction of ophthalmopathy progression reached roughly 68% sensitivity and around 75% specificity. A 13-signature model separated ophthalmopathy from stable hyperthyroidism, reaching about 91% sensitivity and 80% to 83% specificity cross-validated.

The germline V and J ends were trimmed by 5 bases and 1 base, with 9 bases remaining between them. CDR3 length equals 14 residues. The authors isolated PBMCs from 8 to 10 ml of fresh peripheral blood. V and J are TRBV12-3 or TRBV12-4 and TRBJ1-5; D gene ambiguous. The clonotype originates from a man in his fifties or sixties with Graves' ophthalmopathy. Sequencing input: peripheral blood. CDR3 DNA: TGTGCCAGCAGTCACCAATGGAGCAATCAGCCCCAGCATTTT. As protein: CASSHQWSNQPQHF.